These T cell receptor beta chains were read from a single sample in a study of a mutant IDH1 vaccine in newly diagnosed glioma. These receptors' antigens are unknown. Clones were sequenced by immunoSEQ multiplex PCR, and TCRdb holds only the in-frame ones, with some missing. In the table there are 45,000 to 65,000 clones, roughly 91% of which are singletons. The sample consisted of PBMCs, taken from a glioma patient whose treatment included an IDH1 peptide vaccine. These receptors all come from a man between 50 and 59 years old with glioma. Both conserved end residues are part of each CDR3. D genes are given only for firm matches. Size values are once, few and many counts, or a class for expanded clones, and some rows have none.

V,size,D,J,DNA,CDR3
TRBV9,-,TRBD2,TRBJ2-2,TGTGCCAGCAGCCCCCGGGGACTAGCGTATTCTGGGGAGCTGTTTTTT,CASSPRGLAYSGELFF
TRBV2,-,-,TRBJ1-2,TGTGCCAGCAGTGAATTGGGCAGAAACTATGGCTACACCTTC,CASSELGRNYGYTF
TRBV11-2,-,TRBD1,TRBJ2-7,TGTGCCAGCAGCTTAGGAGGGACAGGGGGTTCCGAGCAGTACTTC,CASSLGGTGGSEQYF
TRBV6-5,-,-,TRBJ2-7,TGTGCCAGCAGTAACACGGGGGCCGCGAACTACGAGCAGTACTTC,CASSNTGAANYEQYF
TRBV30,few,TRBD1,TRBJ1-1,TGTGCCTGCAGACAGGGGACCTTGAACACTGAAGCTTTCTTT,CACRQGTLNTEAFF
TRBV19,-,-,TRBJ1-1,TGTGCCAGTAGTCAGGCAGTCCCGAACACTGAAGCTTTCTTT,CASSQAVPNTEAFF
TRBV7-2,-,-,TRBJ2-7,TGTGCCAGCAGCCCAAGGGCTGACGAGCAGTACTTC,CASSPRADEQYF
TRBV30,-,-,TRBJ1-6,TGTGCCTGGAGGCGTTTGGGGGATTATAATTCACCCCTCCACTTT,CAWRRLGDYNSPLHF
TRBV5-4,few,-,TRBJ2-1,TGTGCCAGCAGCTTGTGGACGAGCTCCTACAATGAGCAGTTCTTC,CASSLWTSSYNEQFF
TRBV27,-,TRBD1,TRBJ2-7,TGTGCCAGCACTACTCGGGACAGGGGGACCTACGAGCAGTACTTC,CASTTRDRGTYEQYF
TRBV29-1,-,-,TRBJ2-2,TGCAGCGTTGAGGTGGGGACCGGGGAGCTGTTTTTT,CSVEVGTGELFF
TRBV5-1,-,-,TRBJ1-2,TGCGCCAGCAGCGCTTTGACCACGAGGGCCTATGGCTACACCTTC,CASSALTTRAYGYTF
TRBV9,once,TRBD1,TRBJ1-2,TGTGCCAGCAACACCGACAGGGGCCGCTACACCTTC,CASNTDRGRYTF
TRBV28,-,-,TRBJ2-1,TGTGCCAGCAGTACCGGCATGGGCAATGAGCAGTTCTTC,CASSTGMGNEQFF
TRBV10-2,-,TRBD1,TRBJ2-3,TGCGCCAGCAGTGGCAGGGGGCGCATCACAGATACGCAGTATTTT,CASSGRGRITDTQYF
TRBV11-2,-,-,TRBJ2-1,TGTGCCAGCAGCTTATGGGTTGGTCTGAACAATGAGCAGTTCTTC,CASSLWVGLNNEQFF
TRBV5-4,-,TRBD2,TRBJ2-5,TGTGCCAGCAGCACAGGACTAGCGGGGGGAGGGGCCCAGTACTTC,CASSTGLAGGGAQYF
TRBV30,-,-,TRBJ2-7,TGTGCCTGGAGTCAGGCGTCGGGACGGATCCTTTTC,CAWSQASGRILF
TRBV27,-,TRBD2,TRBJ2-2,TGTGCCAGCAGTCCTCGGGGTAGCGGGGGGGCGGGGACCGGGGAGCTGTTTTTT,CASSPRGSGGAGTGELFF
TRBV28,-,-,TRBJ2-3,TGTGCCAGCGGGACATTTAGCACAGATACGCAGTATTTT,CASGTFSTDTQYF
TRBV19,-,-,TRBJ1-2,TGTGCCAGTAGCAGGGATTTTGTCTATGGCTACACCTTC,CASSRDFVYGYTF
TRBV6-5,-,-,TRBJ2-7,TGTGCCAGCAGTTTATCCCTTGGCGCCTACGAGCAGTACTTC,CASSLSLGAYEQYF
TRBV2,-,-,TRBJ2-7,TGTGCCAGTGACCAGGACGTGCTGTACTTC,CASDQDVLYF
TRBV13,-,-,TRBJ1-2,TGTGCCAGCAGCTTGGGGCCGACCGGTGGCTACACCTTC,CASSLGPTGGYTF
TRBV28,-,TRBD1,TRBJ2-7,TGTGCCAGCAGTTTCAACGGACAGGGTCGCGAGCAGTACTTC,CASSFNGQGREQYF
TRBV5-1,-,TRBD1,TRBJ2-5,TGCGCCAGCAGCTGCGTCAGGGGGCGCCGGGAGACCCAGTACTTC,CASSCVRGRRETQYF
TRBV11-3,-,-,TRBJ1-1,TGTGCCAGCTCTACAGGGTTGAACACTGAAGCTTTCTTT,CASSTGLNTEAFF
TRBV18,-,TRBD1,TRBJ2-5,TGTGCCAGCTCACCACGGCACGACAGGGGAGGCGAGACCCAGTACTTC,CASSPRHDRGGETQYF
TRBV4-2,-,-,TRBJ2-1,TGTGCCAGCAGCCAAGGCCGACAGTACAATGAGCAGTTCTTC,CASSQGRQYNEQFF
TRBV25-1,-,TRBD1,TRBJ1-1,TGTGCCAGCGAAGGGGGCGGGACTGAAGCTTTCTTT,CASEGGGTEAFF
TRBV30,-,-,TRBJ1-3,TGTGCCTGGAGTGTCGGCTACTCTGGAAACACCATATATTTT,CAWSVGYSGNTIYF
TRBV25-1,-,-,TRBJ2-7,TGTGCCAGCAGTGTTGTAGGGTCGAGCGAGCAGTACTTC,CASSVVGSSEQYF
TRBV5-1,-,TRBD2,TRBJ2-7,TGCGCCAGCAGCTTGTACCTAGCGGGAGGTAACGAGCAGTACTTC,CASSLYLAGGNEQYF
TRBV18,-,-,TRBJ1-3,TGTGCCAGCTCAGGGGGGCAGACCTTGTCTGGAAACACCATATATTTT,CASSGGQTLSGNTIYF
TRBV9,-,-,TRBJ2-1,TGTGCCAGCAGCGTAGCAGGGATTTACTACAATGAGCAGTTCTTC,CASSVAGIYYNEQFF
TRBV4-2,-,-,TRBJ2-4,TGTGCCAGCAGCCAAGAGTTGAGGGGGGTAGCCAAAAACATTCAGTACTTC,CASSQELRGVAKNIQYF
TRBV5-5,-,TRBD1,TRBJ1-5,TGTGCCAGCAGCCATGGGGACAGTTATCAGCCCCAGCATTTT,CASSHGDSYQPQHF
TRBV11-2,-,TRBD2,TRBJ2-5,TGTGCCAGCAGCTCATTAGCGGGAGGAAACCAAGAGACCCAGTACTTC,CASSSLAGGNQETQYF
TRBV28,-,-,TRBJ1-4,TGTGCCAGCACATTGGACAGAAGGAATGAAAAACTGTTTTTT,CASTLDRRNEKLFF
TRBV4-2,-,-,TRBJ1-1,TGTGCCAGCAGCCAAGGCAGGGCGATGAGTACTGAAGCTTTCTTT,CASSQGRAMSTEAFF
TRBV6-5,-,-,TRBJ1-6,TGTGCCAGCAGTTACTCGAGGGATATGAATTCACCCCTCCACTTT,CASSYSRDMNSPLHF
TRBV6-5,-,-,TRBJ1-1,TGTGCCAGCAGTGTGGGGGTGAACACTGAAGCTTTCTTT,CASSVGVNTEAFF
TRBV11-2,-,-,TRBJ1-6,TGTGCCAGCAGCTTAGGCGGCTATAATTCACCCCTCCACTTT,CASSLGGYNSPLHF
TRBV4-2,once,-,TRBJ1-2,TGTGCCAGCACCCCAGGGGCTTTTGGCAGTCAGCGTGGCTACACCTTC,CASTPGAFGSQRGYTF
TRBV5-5,-,TRBD1,TRBJ2-1,TGTGCCAGCAACCCGGGACAGGGGCCCGGGGAGCAGTTCTTC,CASNPGQGPGEQFF
TRBV28,-,-,TRBJ1-3,TGTGCCAGCAGTTCAGGGACCCGGGGGGCTTTT,CASSSGTRGAF
TRBV28,-,TRBD1,TRBJ1-5,TGTGCCAGCAGTTTCACAGGGGCAGTGCAGCCCCAGCATTTT,CASSFTGAVQPQHF
TRBV11-3,-,TRBD2,TRBJ2-7,TGTGCCAGCAGCTCAGGGCCGGCGGGAGGCTACGAGCAGTACTTC,CASSSGPAGGYEQYF
TRBV5-1,-,TRBD1,TRBJ1-2,TGCGCCAGCAGCTCCGGGACAGTGAACTATGGCTACACCTTC,CASSSGTVNYGYTF
TRBV7-2,-,-,TRBJ1-4,TGTGCCAGCAGCAAGGGACGGAATAATGAAAAACTGTTTTTT,CASSKGRNNEKLFF
TRBV7-2,-,TRBD1,TRBJ1-5,TGTGCCAGCAGCTCCCGACAGGGGTTCGCGGGCAATCAGCCCCAGCATTTT,CASSSRQGFAGNQPQHF
TRBV5-4,-,-,TRBJ2-1,TGTGCCAGCAGCTCGGACAGTAGGGCCTACAATGAGCAGTTCTTC,CASSSDSRAYNEQFF
TRBV27,-,-,TRBJ2-2,TGTGCCAGCAGTACAGGGACCACCGGGGAGCTGTTTTTT,CASSTGTTGELFF